The rows below give T cell receptor beta chains drawn from one sample of a study of T-cell memory formation after mild COVID-19. One entry per CDR3 protein results from TCRdb running MiXCR on the 5' RACE reads. The data hold 110,000 or so distinct CDR3 sequences, with 22% observed a single time. Input material: PBMCs or a T cell subset sorted from them (not recorded which). These receptors were collected from a man aged 18 to 35 who had mild COVID-19 (a few samples of this study predate the infection). Cell type and time point are not known. Each CDR3 is given with its conserved first and last residue. The D gene is left open where the match is weak. Not every row has a clone size; where given, it reads once, few, many or a size class.

clone_size	v_call	j_call	d_call	cdr3_nt	cdr3_aa
few	TRBV29-1	TRBJ2-7	.	TGCAGCGTTGTCGGGGAAAGTACCTCCTACGAGCAGTACTTC	CSVVGESTSYEQYF
.	TRBV6-6	TRBJ2-3	.	TGTGCGTCATCCAGTGTGGGATTCACAGATACGCAGTATTTT	CASSSVGFTDTQYF
few	TRBV7-6	TRBJ1-4	.	TGTGCCAGCAGGGGAAATGAAAAACTGTTTTTT	CASRGNEKLFF
few	TRBV5-1	TRBJ2-5	TRBD2	TGCGCCAGCAGCTTACTAGCGGGGGGCCGCCAAGAGACCCAGTACTTC	CASSLLAGGRQETQYF
.	TRBV7-6	TRBJ2-3	TRBD2	TGTGCCAGCAGTGTCGCGGGGGGATCAGATACGCAGTATTTT	CASSVAGGSDTQYF
many	TRBV27	TRBJ2-5	.	TGTGCCAGCCCCAAGGTAGGGATGGAGACCCAGTACTTC	CASPKVGMETQYF
few	TRBV7-9	TRBJ2-2	.	TGTGCCAGCAGCTTAGATTCGATGGGGGCCGGGGAGCTGTTTTTT	CASSLDSMGAGELFF
once	TRBV4-3	TRBJ1-1	.	TGCGCCAGCAGCCCTACGGGGGGCTCGCTGAACACTGAAGCTTTCTTT	CASSPTGGSLNTEAFF
few	TRBV4-1	TRBJ1-1	TRBD1	TGCGCCAGCAGCCGACAGGGCGGAAACACTGAAGCTTTCTTT	CASSRQGGNTEAFF
once	TRBV4-3	TRBJ1-4	.	TGCGCCAGCAGCCAAGTCGGTTTTGGGGGTAATGAAAAACTGTTTTTT	CASSQVGFGGNEKLFF
.	TRBV4-1	TRBJ1-6	.	TGCGCCAGCAGCCAGGGCGGCGAGAGGGGCGGACCCCTCCACTTT	CASSQGGERGGPLHF
.	TRBV11-2	TRBJ2-2	TRBD1	TGTGCCAGCAGCCAAAGGGGGCGCATCACCGGGGAGCTGTTTTTT	CASSQRGRITGELFF
.	TRBV14	TRBJ1-1	.	TGTGCCAGCAGCAAGGGTGGGGGGATCTCTGAAGCTTTCTTT	CASSKGGGISEAFF
.	TRBV29-1	TRBJ2-6	.	TGCAGCGTTGATCAGGCCTCTGGGGCCAACGTCCTGACTTTC	CSVDQASGANVLTF
.	TRBV5-5	TRBJ1-2	.	TGTGCCAGCAGCTTGGCTTCAGTTACTAACTATGGCTACACCTTC	CASSLASVTNYGYTF
.	TRBV5-1	TRBJ2-3	.	TGCGCCAGCAGCTTGGGGGCGACAGACACAGATACGCAGTATTTT	CASSLGATDTDTQYF
.	TRBV6-1	TRBJ1-6	.	TGTGCCAGCAGTCCCCGGGGGGCGGTGGATTCACCCCTCCACTTT	CASSPRGAVDSPLHF
.	TRBV28	TRBJ2-1	.	TGTGCCAGCAAAGAGTTTATTCGTACGGGGAATGAGCAGTTCTTC	CASKEFIRTGNEQFF
.	TRBV28	TRBJ2-1	TRBD2	TGTGCCACCCGTTGGGCGGGGGGGCCCAATGAGCAGTTCTTC	CATRWAGGPNEQFF
.	TRBV6-2/TRBV6-3	TRBJ2-6	.	TGTGCCAGCAGCCGCGACAGGCCTGCTGGGGCCAACGTCCTGACTTTC	CASSRDRPAGANVLTF
.	TRBV6-2/TRBV6-3	TRBJ2-3	.	TGTGCCAGCAGAGCCGTTCGGGATACGCAGTATTTT	CASRAVRDTQYF
few	TRBV4-2	TRBJ2-7	TRBD1	TGTGCCAGCAGTCCCGACAGGGGAGTAAGCGAGCAGTACTTC	CASSPDRGVSEQYF
.	TRBV7-8	TRBJ2-7	.	TGTGCCAGCAGCTCCCCTAGGGCTGGGGGTGGCTACGAGCAGTACTTC	CASSSPRAGGGYEQYF
medium-sized	TRBV6-4	TRBJ2-3	TRBD1	TGTGCCAGCAGTGACTCGACAGGGGGCGCAGATACGCAGTATTTT	CASSDSTGGADTQYF
few	TRBV4-3	TRBJ2-2	TRBD1	TGCGCCAGCAGCCAAGATTTACCCGGGACAGCGAACACCGGGGAGCTGTTTTTT	CASSQDLPGTANTGELFF
.	TRBV5-5	TRBJ2-3	TRBD2	TGTGCCAGCAGCTCCGGGGGGTCGAGAAGGGATACGCAGTATTTT	CASSSGGSRRDTQYF
.	TRBV4-2	TRBJ2-7	.	TGTGCCAGCAGCCAAGTCGTATTGGGAAAGGGAAGTGGCTACGAGCAGTACTTC	CASSQVVLGKGSGYEQYF
.	TRBV12-3/TRBV12-4	TRBJ2-3	TRBD2	TGTGCCAGCAGTCGTAGCGGGGGGTACACAGATACGCAGTATTTT	CASSRSGGYTDTQYF
few	TRBV7-2	TRBJ1-3	.	TGTGCCAGCAGCAACCCCCGAAGTGGCTCTGGAAACACCATATATTTT	CASSNPRSGSGNTIYF
few	TRBV6-5	TRBJ2-3	TRBD2	TGTGCCAGCAGTCCACTAGCGGGGGGTACAGACAATACGCAGTATTTT	CASSPLAGGTDNTQYF
.	TRBV7-9	TRBJ2-7	.	TGTGCCAGCAGCTTAAGGTTGTTGCCAGACGGGACCCACGAGCAGTACTTC	CASSLRLLPDGTHEQYF
.	TRBV20-1	TRBJ1-3	.	TGCAGTGCTATCGGGCCTATCCCCTCTGGAAACACCATATATTTT	CSAIGPIPSGNTIYF
.	TRBV20-1	TRBJ2-7	.	TGCAGTGCTAGAGAAGGATACGAGCAGTACTTC	CSAREGYEQYF
few	TRBV6-6	TRBJ1-1	.	TGTGCCAGCAGTACGCTCAGCCGAAACACTGAAGCTTTCTTT	CASSTLSRNTEAFF